This T cell receptor (beta chain) was identified during a study of blood T cell repertoires in COVID-19 (dated by TCRdb to 2019 to 2021). Regarding the research as a whole: Samples from collaborators originated in the United States, Italy and Spain and spanned both the acute and convalescent phases of COVID-19. The material from the prospective study consisted of cDNA or gDNA derived from T cells, B-cell-depleted T cells, or PBMCs. Deeply sampled blood TCRbeta repertoires from subjects exposed to, actively infected with, or recovered from COVID-19 were included in the dataset. The repertoires were released in a freely available public database meant as a resource for research on the immune response to SARS-CoV-2. Samples came from the ongoing ImmuneRACE study (first 160 participants) plus 1,254 subjects from 6 global collaborators. A de-identified subject ID, COVID-19 status, age in years and sex were almost always included in the sample metadata. Where available, HLA class I and class II types were obtained from metadata supplied by the sample provider rather than from assay-based typing.

Study-wide findings and limitations: How much clinical and demographic metadata was included differed by source and by participant, and the metadata was provided uncurated.

From cysteine to phenylalanine, the CDR3 is 11 amino acids long. The entry retains the CDR3 DNA only, 33 bases that are in frame from base 1. From the germline V gene (reference sequence), CDR1 is SEHNR and CDR2 is FQNEAQ. V sheds 5 bases and J sheds 10 bases, leaving 11 bases between their ends. Details on this clone: Its antigen remains unidentified. No clone much larger than this one lies a single base away; base qualities are absent.

Whole blood was collected in K2EDTA tubes by collaborating institutions according to the institutions' own protocols. For TCRbeta analysis, collaborator samples were shipped as frozen whole blood, as isolated PBMCs, or as DNA extracted from either sample type. TCRbeta CDR3 regions were amplified from genomic DNA using the immunoSEQ Assay, a bias-controlled multiplex PCR. Regarding the original processing steps: The number of nucleated cells in each sample was estimated from the amplification of reference gene primers within the assay. To quantify the absolute abundance of each unique TCRbeta CDR3 rearrangement, sequence reads were collapsed and filtered. For each sample, productive Simpson clonality was calculated as the square root of Simpson's diversity index over productive rearrangements. TCRdb provides this immuneACCESS table in a form limited to in-frame rearrangements. Some clones are lacking; in checked studies, under half of them reflect an unresolved V gene, and why the rest are absent is not known. V and J calls and clone size are as listed in that table; D and trimming were resolved from the DNA. This sample has roughly 200,000 clones in its table, and 70% to 90% of those were observed once. The ten largest clones capture more than 3% of the sample.

The chain was built from TRBV7-9 and TRBJ2-5, and TRBD2 may be the D gene, going by 6 matching bases. This receptor was identified in a man in his 60s with acute or convalescent COVID-19. Sequencing was done on a sample of peripheral blood. The CDR3 loop reads CASSPEGNQYF. The DNA sequence follows: TGTGCCAGCAGCCCGGAGGGGAACCAGTACTTC.